Sequencing of this TCR beta chain was carried out in a study of T cells in narcolepsy. Study at large: Enrolled donors included narcolepsy type 1 or type 2 patients and healthy controls.

In the case of this clone: Its specificity is unknown.

General study findings and limits: Reportedly, autoreactive clonotypes were serially detected in patients' blood but not controls'. In some patient and control memory CD4+ samples, autoreactive clones were absent. HCRT-specific and TRIB2-specific autoreactive clonotypes appeared among same-patient CSF and blood CD4+ clonotypes.

The repertoire was sequenced with immunoSEQ multiplex PCR; TCRdb's copy has only in-frame clones and lacks some. The sample yields about 18,000 clones, around 84% seen once. The sequenced material came from memory (CD45RA-) CD4+ T cells from blood. The receptor's source is a human donor in good health.

The CDR3 protein is CANENRGSNYGYTF. The DNA of the CDR3 is TGTGCTAACGAAAACAGGGGGTCGAACTATGGCTACACCTTC. The rearrangement joins TRBV30 to TRBJ1-2; 8 nucleotides match TRBD1. CDR1 and CDR2 (germline): GTSNPN, SVGIG (reference sequence). This CDR3 has 14 residues.